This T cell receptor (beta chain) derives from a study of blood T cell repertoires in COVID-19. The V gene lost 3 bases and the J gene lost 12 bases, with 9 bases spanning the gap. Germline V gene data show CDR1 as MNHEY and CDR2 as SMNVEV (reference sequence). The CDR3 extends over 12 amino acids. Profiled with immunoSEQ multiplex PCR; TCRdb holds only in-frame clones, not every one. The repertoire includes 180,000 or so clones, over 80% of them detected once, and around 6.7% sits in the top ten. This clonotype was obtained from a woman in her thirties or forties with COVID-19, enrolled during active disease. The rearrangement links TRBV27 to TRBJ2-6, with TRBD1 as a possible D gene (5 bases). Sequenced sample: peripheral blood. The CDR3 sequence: CASSFRQGVLTF. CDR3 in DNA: TGTGCCAGCAGTTTTAGGCAGGGCGTCCTGACTTTC.